Shown below are 16 T cell receptor beta chains from a single sample sequenced in a study of identifying expanded T cells in peripheral blood. TCRdb keeps only in-frame clones here, not all; method: immunoSEQ multiplex PCR. The sample has approximately 100,000 clones; around 89% are singletons. Specimen: blood. These receptors were collected from a person aged 18 to 75 in good health.

V is TRBV9 and J is TRBJ2-1; TRBD1 or TRBD2 may be the D gene (5 bases each). Germline V gives CDR1 SGDLS, CDR2 YYNGEE. The CDR3 runs to 18 residues. Deletions cut 3 bases from V and 0 bases from J, with 19 bases between. The DNA of the CDR3 is TGTGCCAGCAGCGCCGGTGGGGGTTCCCAAAGCTCCTACAATGAGCAGTTCTTC. It specifies CASSAGGGSQSSYNEQFF. Looking up the rest from reference TRBV9 and TRBJ2-1 gives the full variable domain: DSGVTQTPKHLITATGQRVTLRCSPRSGDLSVYWYQQSLDQGLQFLIQYYNGEERAKGNILERFSAQQFPDLHSELNLSSLELGDSALYFCASSAGGGSQSSYNEQFFGPGTRLTVL.

This chain joins TRBV6-6 and TRBJ2-7; D gene uncertain. V was cut by 2 bases and J by 4 bases, with 6 bases left in between. The CDR3 contains 12 residues. CDR1 and CDR2 (germline): MNHNY, SVGAGI (reference sequence). The CDR3 region has the DNA TGTGCCAGCAGTTACGGGTTATACGAGCAGTACTTC. Its translation is CASSYGLYEQYF.

The chain is built from TRBV10-3 and TRBJ2-3; the D call may be TRBD1 or TRBD2 (6 bases each). The V end was cut by 9 bases, the J end by 5 bases, with 12 bases between. The CDR3 runs to 12 residues. Germline values: CDR1 ENHRY, CDR2 SYGVKD. CDR3 nucleotide sequence: TGTGCCATAAAAGGAGGGGGAGATACGCAGTATTTT. It encodes CAIKGGGDTQYF.

This clone has more than one count but fewer than ten. This sequence joins TRBV7-9 and TRBJ1-3; perhaps TRBD1 as D (5 bases). CDR3 length equals 15 residues. V shed 4 bases and J shed 0 bases, with 10 bases lying between them. CDR1 is SEHNR, CDR2 FQNEAQ, per germline (reference sequence). This chain's CDR3 is CASSSRVPSGNTIYF. In nucleotides, the CDR3 is TGTGCCAGCAGCTCCAGGGTTCCCTCTGGAAACACCATATATTTT.

This clone has more than one count but fewer than ten. The rearrangement joins TRBV19 to TRBJ1-5; D ambiguous. Per the germline V gene, CDR1 is LNHDA and CDR2 is SQIVND (reference sequence). CDR3 length: 10 amino acids. V dropped 4 bases and J dropped 5 bases, with 0 bases sitting between them. The CDR3 loop reads CASSNQPQHF. The DNA for the CDR3 is TGTGCCAGTAGTAATCAGCCCCAGCATTTT.

This chain connects TRBV28 to TRBJ1-6; no definite D call. V was trimmed by 5 bases and J by 5 bases, leaving 1 base between them. Per germline, CDR1 MDHEN and CDR2 SYDVKM. This CDR3 spans 11 amino acids. The CDR3 spells CASSDNSPLHF. DNA of the CDR3: TGTGCCAGCAGTGATAATTCACCCCTCCACTTT.

The chain couples TRBV6-5 to TRBJ1-2; D not resolved. Germline V gene sequence: CDR1 MNHEY, CDR2 SVGAGI. V shed 0 bases and J shed 8 bases, with 7 bases lying between them. The CDR3 length is 12 residues. This CDR3 reads CASSYSIQGYTF. CDR3 bases: TGTGCCAGCAGTTACTCCATACAGGGCTACACCTTC.

The rearrangement uses TRBV7-9 and TRBJ2-7; 11 nucleotides agree with TRBD2. This CDR3 spans 15 amino acids. V lost 5 bases, J lost 6 bases, and 9 bases stayed unmatched. Germline CDR1 reads SEHNR; CDR2 reads FQNEAQ (reference sequence). The CDR3 coding sequence is TGTGCCAGCAGCCTACGACTAGCGGGGACCCTCGAGCAGTACTTC. Its translation is CASSLRLAGTLEQYF.

The V gene is TRBV7-2, the J gene TRBJ1-2; 9 nucleotides line up with TRBD1. Germline CDR1 and CDR2: SGHTA and FQGNSA. The CDR3 sequence is 14 residues long. V lost 3 bases and J lost 6; bases outside the gene matches: 5. DNA of the CDR3: TGTGCCAGCAGCTTCATGGACAGGGGTGATGGCTACACCTTC. It translates to CASSFMDRGDGYTF.

The gene calls are TRBV7-2 and TRBJ1-3, with D hard to call. V lost 0 bases and J lost 2, with 11 bases in between. The CDR3 totals 16 residues. Germline V lookup: CDR1 SGHTA, CDR2 FQGNSA. This CDR3 is CASSLAQGRTGNTIYF. CDR3 DNA sequence: TGTGCCAGCAGCTTAGCTCAAGGACGGACTGGAAACACCATATATTTT.

The chain recombines TRBV5-1 with TRBJ2-3, with D unresolved. CDR1 is SGHRS and CDR2 is YFSETQ in the germline V gene. The CDR3 sequence is 15 residues long. Trimming removed 7 bases at V and 0 bases at J, with 15 bases between. CDR3 protein: CASRPVVSSTDTQYF. In DNA, the CDR3 is TGCGCCAGCCGTCCTGTTGTGTCTAGCACAGATACGCAGTATTTT.

The chain carries TRBV27 and TRBJ1-5, with 9 bases matching TRBD1. V lost 8 bases, J lost 6 bases, and 23 bases stayed unmatched. This CDR3 is 19 amino acids long. CDR1 MNHEY and CDR2 SMNVEV come from the germline V gene (reference sequence). CDR3 nucleotides: TGTGCCAGCGGTCCCCTATGGCTCACGGGACAGGGTTTTGGTCAGCCCCAGCATTTT. It codes for CASGPLWLTGQGFGQPQHF.

The genes are TRBV20-1 and TRBJ2-5, with a tentative D call TRBD2 (6 bases). The ends were cut back, 1 base at V and 11 bases at J, with 11 bases in the middle. The CDR3 is 11 residues long. Germline V CDR1 and CDR2: DFQATT, SNEGSKA (reference sequence). CDR3 loop: CSARVYGGQYF. The CDR3 nucleotides read TGCAGTGCTAGAGTTTATGGGGGGCAGTACTTC.

The chain couples TRBV28 to TRBJ2-2; TRBD2 matches at 7 bases. Germline V lookup: CDR1 MDHEN, CDR2 SYDVKM. This CDR3 has 14 amino acids. V lost 6 bases to trimming and J lost 4 bases; unmatched junction nucleotides: 5. CDR3 nucleotide sequence: TGTGCCAGCAGGGGGAGGGACTTCACCGGGGAGCTGTTTTTT. It yields the protein CASRGRDFTGELFF.

The count of this clone is one. The same CDR3 arises from other DNA sequences in this sample as well. The CDR3: CASSSTGMASQPQHF. CDR3 DNA: TGTGCCAGCAGTTCGACAGGGATGGCTAGTCAGCCCCAGCATTTT. The V gene is TRBV6-5, the J gene TRBJ1-5, with TRBD1 matching over 7 bases. V lost 4 bases to trimming and J lost 6 bases; unmatched junction nucleotides: 9. CDR3 size: 15 residues. Germline V lookup: CDR1 MNHEY, CDR2 SVGAGI.

This sequence joins TRBV13 and TRBJ2-2, with 14 bases fitting TRBD2. The CDR3 totals 18 residues. J lost 1 base, V lost 5 bases, and 6 bases had no gene match. The germline V gene encodes CDR1 PRHDT and CDR2 FYEKMQ (reference sequence). This CDR3 is CASSLGLAGALNTGELFF. The CDR3 bases are TGTGCCAGCAGCCTGGGACTAGCGGGGGCCTTGAACACCGGGGAGCTGTTTTTT. Complete variable domain (other parts from reference TRBV13 and TRBJ2-2): AAGVIQSPRHLIKEKRETATLKCYPIPRHDTVYWYQQGPGQDPQFLISFYEKMQSDKGSIPDRFSAQQFSDYHSELNMSSLELGDSALYFCASSLGLAGALNTGELFFGEGSRLTVL.